Detailed here is one T cell receptor beta chain. Its target is unknown. This sample was included in a study of cytomegalovirus exposure and HLA in healthy donors. It was with 60 Vbeta and 13 Jbeta primers that the PCR ran. Assay: immunoSEQ multiplex PCR; the TCRdb copy retains only in-frame clones and omits some. The sample lists a few hundred thousand clones, 75% to 85% occurring once. Study-wide results and limits: The authors listed some 150 TCR beta chains as cytomegalovirus-associated. Analyses of presence/absence relied on an assumption of roughly uniform sequencing depth across donors. Reportedly, cytomegalovirus status was diagnosed with high sensitivity and specificity.

Sequencing was performed on PBMCs. The TCR comes from a girl aged 10 to 17 in good health and CMV-seronegative.

CDR3 region: CASSAQGARYRTEAFF. The CDR3 nucleotides are TGTGCCAGCAGCGCGCAGGGGGCGCGTTATCGCACTGAAGCTTTCTTT. The rearrangement joins TRBV5-6 to TRBJ1-1; TRBD1 aligns across 8 bases. The CDR3 sequence is 16 residues long. V gave up 4 bases and J gave up 4 bases; unmatched junction bases: 12. CDR1 SGHDT and CDR2 YYEEEE come from the germline V gene.